A single sample gave rise to the 16 T cell receptor beta chains below, sequenced in a study of T cell responses to AZD1222 COVID-19 vaccine. The table came from immunoSEQ multiplex PCR; TCRdb's copy has only in-frame clones and leaves some out. The sample yields 95,000 to 150,000 clones, under 90% seen once. The input for sequencing was peripheral blood, taken on day 0 of AZD1222 vaccination. Receptors originate from an adult in good health.

The J gene is TRBJ2-5, the V gene TRBV19; 7 bases are a match to TRBD2. The junction had 13 bases not matched to a gene; V was cut back by 5 bases and J by 4 bases. This CDR3 region has 16 residues. Germline V gene data show CDR1 as LNHDA and CDR2 as SQIVND (reference sequence). Written as DNA, the CDR3 is TGTGCCAGTAGTCCTCCGGCGCAGGGCGGGGGAGAGACCCAGTACTTC. Translation gives CASSPPAQGGGETQYF.

The chain is built from TRBV4-1 and TRBJ2-5; D might be TRBD2 (6 bases). CDR3 length: 16 residues. Germline CDR1 MGHRA, CDR2 YSYEKL. The germline V and J ends were trimmed by 5 bases and 3 bases, with 19 bases remaining between them. CDR3 nucleotide sequence: TGCGCCAGCAGCTCCGCTGTTAGCGGAGGGGAAGAGACCCAGTACTTC. Amino acid sequence: CASSSAVSGGEETQYF.

The rearrangement joins TRBV12-3 or TRBV12-4 to TRBJ1-4; TRBD1 is a possible D gene (5 bases). Deletions cut 7 bases from V and 13 bases from J, with 16 bases between. CDR3 length: 12 amino acids. This chain's CDR3 is CASTLGGGALFF. As DNA, the CDR3 is TGTGCCAGCACTTTGGGGGGGGGAGCACTGTTTTTT.

CDR3: CASSPRPDSPSMNTEAFF. The DNA of the CDR3 is TGTGCCAGCTCACCACGCCCCGACAGCCCCTCAATGAACACTGAAGCTTTCTTT. This chain uses TRBV18 with TRBJ1-1; D might be TRBD1 (5 bases). CDR3 length equals 18 residues. V dropped 1 base and J dropped 0 bases, with 18 bases sitting between them. Germline V lookup: CDR1 KGHSH, CDR2 LQKENI.

This clone was observed once. The rearrangement links TRBV4-2 to TRBJ1-2; unclear D gene. V was trimmed by 0 bases and J by 3 bases, leaving 11 bases between them. The germline V gene has CDR1 LGHNA and CDR2 YNFKEQ. The CDR3 has 15 residues. The CDR3 reads CASSQDGGRDYGYTF. CDR3 DNA: TGTGCCAGCAGCCAAGACGGTGGGAGGGACTATGGCTACACCTTC.

The genes are TRBV13 and TRBJ2-1, with 13 positions matching TRBD2. From germline, CDR1 is PRHDT and CDR2 FYEKMQ (reference sequence). The junction had 10 bases not matched to a gene; V was cut back by 3 bases and J by 8 bases. This CDR3 contains 17 residues. In DNA, the CDR3 is TGTGCCAGCAGCTTTACAGGGTCACTAGCGGGGGGGTATGAGCAGTTCTTC. This sequence encodes CASSFTGSLAGGYEQFF. Together with reference TRBV13 and TRBJ2-1, the CDR3 gives the full variable domain: AAGVIQSPRHLIKEKRETATLKCYPIPRHDTVYWYQQGPGQDPQFLISFYEKMQSDKGSIPDRFSAQQFSDYHSELNMSSLELGDSALYFCASSFTGSLAGGYEQFFGPGTRLTVL.

As to this clone: Within the sample, other DNA sequences also encode this same CDR3. This sequence joins TRBV5-4 and TRBJ1-1, with D possibly being TRBD1 (5 bases). The CDR3 is 13 residues long. Trimming stripped 2 bases from V and 5 bases from J, with 10 bases between. In germline, CDR1 is SGHNT, CDR2 YYREEE (reference sequence). CDR3 sequence: CASSLRGGTEAFF. The CDR3 DNA is TGTGCCAGCAGCTTACGTGGGGGGACTGAAGCTTTCTTT.

The V call is TRBV27, the J call TRBJ1-3; tentative D call: TRBD1 (5 bases). Trimming took 2 bases from V and 4 from J, leaving 15 bases between them. This CDR3 region has 16 residues. CDR1 and CDR2 from the germline V gene are MNHEY and SMNVEV (reference sequence). The CDR3 reads CASSLNQLTGGNTIYF. The CDR3 nucleotides are TGTGCCAGCAGTTTAAACCAACTAACAGGCGGAAACACCATATATTTT.

The chain employs TRBV3-1 (or the pseudogene TRBV3-2) and TRBJ1-5; weak D call: TRBD1 (5 bases). This CDR3 region has 13 residues. Germline-derived CDR1 and CDR2 are LGHDT and YNNKEL (reference sequence). Trimming left V 6 bases short and J 9 bases short, with 15 bases between. Here the CDR3 DNA reads TGTGCCAGCAGTAAGGGGCCCGGTGTGCCCCAGCATTTT. The encoded protein is CASSKGPGVPQHF.

The chain employs TRBV5-6 and TRBJ1-6; D gene unclear. There are 15 residues in the CDR3. CDR1 and CDR2 from the germline V gene are SGHDT and YYEEEE. V gave up 4 bases and J gave up 5 bases, with 13 bases separating them. In DNA, the CDR3 is TGTGCCAGCAGCGCGGGAACGAGGGATAATTCACCCCTCCACTTT. As protein: CASSAGTRDNSPLHF.

The genes are TRBV7-2 and TRBJ1-4; 8 bases are a match to TRBD1. This CDR3 contains 15 residues. With 8 bases clipped from V and 7 bases from J, the junction kept 12 bases outside the gene matches. CDR1 is SGHTA, CDR2 FQGNSA, per germline. The CDR3 here is CASSLRTGKVEKLFF. The CDR3 DNA follows: TGTGCCAGCTCCTTGCGGACAGGGAAGGTTGAAAAACTGTTTTTT. The complete variable domain, with remaining parts taken from reference TRBV7-2 and TRBJ1-4, reads GAGVSQSPSNKVTEKGKDVELRCDPISGHTALYWYRQSLGQGLEFLIYFQGNSAPDKSGLPSDRFSAERTGGSVSTLTIQRTQQEDSAVYLCASSLRTGKVEKLFFGSGTQLSVL.

The chain employs TRBV5-1 and TRBJ2-7; 11 bases are a match to TRBD2. The CDR3 consists of 16 residues. The germline V gene has CDR1 SGHRS and CDR2 YFSETQ. With 4 bases clipped from V and 3 bases from J, the junction kept 9 bases outside the gene matches. As DNA, the CDR3 is TGCGCCAGCAGCCCCATAGGGACTAGCGGAGACTACGAGCAGTACTTC. It yields the protein CASSPIGTSGDYEQYF.

The V gene is TRBV7-3, the J gene TRBJ2-3; 11 bases fit TRBD2. The germline V gene encodes CDR1 SGHTA and CDR2 FQGTGA. With V trimmed by 1 base and J by 0 bases, 3 bases remained unmatched. CDR3 length: 17 amino acids. The CDR3: CASSLRASGRSTDTQYF. The CDR3 coding sequence is TGTGCCAGCAGCTTAAGGGCTAGCGGGAGGAGCACAGATACGCAGTATTTT.

The V call is TRBV28, the J call TRBJ1-2; possible D gene TRBD1, 5 bases. In germline, CDR1 is MDHEN, CDR2 SYDVKM. CDR3 length: 13 amino acids. V was pared by 5 bases and J by 7 bases, with 14 bases between. The CDR3 region has the DNA TGTGCCAGCAGTCCCGGGACCGGGTTTGGCTACACCTTC. As protein: CASSPGTGFGYTF.

The chain has TRBV12-3 or TRBV12-4 and TRBJ2-3, with D unresolved. V was shortened by 5 bases and J by 0 bases, with 6 bases between the two germline ends. This CDR3 has 13 amino acids. The CDR3 here is CASSVSSTDTQYF. CDR3 nucleotides: TGTGCCAGCAGTGTCTCTAGCACAGATACGCAGTATTTT.

This clone was found a few times. V and J are TRBV23-1 and TRBJ1-1; 7 positions agree with TRBD1. TRBV23-1 is assigned to the ORF class and has an uncertain function. This CDR3 contains 14 residues. J gave up 5 bases and V 7 bases, and 10 bases lay outside the gene matches. In nucleotides, the CDR3 is TGCGCCAGCAAAACAGGGGCCGGGGAGACTGAAGCTTTCTTT. Translating it yields CASKTGAGETEAFF.